The 32 T cell receptor beta chains listed next were all sequenced from one sample in a study of blood T cell repertoires in COVID-19. Sequencing was performed with immunoSEQ multiplex PCR; in TCRdb, only in-frame clones are kept and a portion is missing. The sample carries about 200,000 clones, 65% to 85% recorded once. Specimen: peripheral blood. These receptors were taken from a woman over 75 with acute or convalescent COVID-19.

This chain joins TRBV6-5 and TRBJ2-3, with D possibly TRBD2 on 6 matching bases. Looked up from germline, CDR1 is MNHEY and CDR2 is SVGAGI. V was clipped by 7 bases and J by 6 bases, with 17 bases between them. CDR3 length equals 14 residues. CDR3 nucleotides: TGTGCCAGCAACACACGGAGGGTAGGGGATACGCAGTATTTT. It yields the protein CASNTRRVGDTQYF.

The chain carries TRBV7-2 and TRBJ2-7; 7 bases agree with TRBD1. The CDR3 spans 13 residues. Germline CDR1 SGHTA, CDR2 FQGNSA. V trimming: 7 bases; J trimming: 3 bases; junction bases outside the gene matches: 6. The CDR3 here is CASTRTGDYEQYF. The CDR3 coding sequence is TGTGCCAGCACCCGCACAGGGGACTACGAGCAGTACTTC.

This clone was counted a few times. V and J are TRBV6-5 and TRBJ2-3; D not resolved. CDR1 and CDR2 from the germline V gene are MNHEY and SVGAGI. With 2 bases removed from V and 0 bases from J, the gap between germline ends came to 12 bases. The CDR3 runs to 16 residues. The chain's CDR3 is CASSYRRGRSTDTQYF. DNA of the CDR3: TGTGCCAGCAGTTACCGCCGCGGCCGAAGCACAGATACGCAGTATTTT.

This clone was observed a few times. Other DNA sequences within the sample encode an identical CDR3. This chain uses TRBV27 with TRBJ1-2; D is perhaps TRBD1 (6 bases). Germline CDR1 MNHEY, CDR2 SMNVEV (reference sequence). The CDR3 totals 13 residues. Trimming removed 3 bases from V and 4 bases from J, with 9 bases in between. In nucleotides, the CDR3 is TGTGCCAGCAGTTTTCGGGGGGCCTATGGCTACACCTTC. It specifies CASSFRGAYGYTF.

This clone is termed medium-sized. The chain links TRBV19 to TRBJ1-6; TRBD1 agrees at 7 bases. V was pared by 10 bases and J by 10 bases, with 10 bases of the junction left unmatched. This CDR3 has 13 residues. CDR1 is LNHDA and CDR2 is SQIVND in the germline V gene (reference sequence). The CDR3 sequence: CATHGQEASPLHF. The DNA of the CDR3 is TGTGCCACCCACGGACAGGAGGCATCACCCCTCCACTTT.

The V call is TRBV12-3 or TRBV12-4, the J call TRBJ1-1; 8 bases map to TRBD1. V lost 4 bases, J lost 10 bases, and 2 bases stayed unmatched. The CDR3 extends over 11 amino acids. The CDR3 sequence: CASSSTGVAFF. CDR3 sequence (DNA): TGTGCCAGCAGTTCGACAGGGGTAGCTTTCTTT.

The chain has TRBV19 and TRBJ1-5; D gene ambiguous. The germline V gene encodes CDR1 LNHDA and CDR2 SQIVND (reference sequence). Trimming took off 3 bases at V and 2 bases at J, with 11 bases between the two ends. This CDR3 is built from 15 residues. The CDR3 DNA sequence: TGTGCCAGTAGTATCACCGCTATTGGCAATCAGCCCCAGCATTTT. It yields the protein CASSITAIGNQPQHF.

J is TRBJ1-3 and V is TRBV30, with D possibly TRBD1 on 5 matching bases. V shed 0 bases and J shed 2 bases, with 11 bases lying between them. Per germline, CDR1 GTSNPN and CDR2 SVGIG (reference sequence). The CDR3 is 15 residues long. DNA for the CDR3: TGTGCCTGGAGTGTCCTCGGGGGAGCTGGAAACACCATATATTTT. Amino acid sequence: CAWSVLGGAGNTIYF.

This chain connects TRBV5-4 to TRBJ2-7; 11 bases are a match to TRBD1. This CDR3 region has 15 residues. In germline, CDR1 is SGHNT, CDR2 YYREEE (reference sequence). V shed 3 bases and J 4 bases; nucleotides not matched to a gene: 6. CDR3 protein: CASSSGQGASYEQYF. CDR3 in DNA: TGTGCCAGCAGCTCCGGACAGGGGGCTAGTTACGAGCAGTACTTC. The variable domain in full, completed from reference TRBV5-4 and TRBJ2-7, reads ETGVTQSPTHLIKTRGQQVTLRCSSQSGHNTVSWYQQALGQGPQFIFQYYREEENGRGNFPPRFSGLQFPNYSSELNVNALELDDSALYLCASSSGQGASYEQYFGPGTRLTVT.

V usage is TRBV5-6 and J usage is TRBJ2-7, with D perhaps TRBD2 (7 bases). CDR3 length: 16 amino acids. V was cut by 1 base and J by 0 bases, with 14 bases left in between. Germline CDR1 is SGHDT and CDR2 is YYEEEE. CDR3 sequence reads: CASSLLSGGASYEQYF. CDR3 DNA sequence: TGTGCCAGCAGCTTGTTGAGTGGGGGGGCCTCCTACGAGCAGTACTTC.

This clone has just one count. The chain is built from TRBV19 and TRBJ2-2; the D gene is possibly TRBD2 (7 bases). Germline CDR1 reads LNHDA; CDR2 reads SQIVND (reference sequence). The CDR3 covers 15 residues. V lost 3 bases to trimming and J lost 6 bases, with 14 bases between them. Written as DNA, the CDR3 is TGTGCCAGTAGTATTGGGGGGGCGCCGGCCGGGGAGCTGTTTTTT. This sequence encodes CASSIGGAPAGELFF.

J is TRBJ2-1 and V is TRBV18; a possible D gene is TRBD1 (6 bases). From germline, CDR1 is KGHSH and CDR2 LQKENI. With 3 bases removed from V and 2 bases from J, the gap between germline ends came to 11 bases. The CDR3 extends over 15 amino acids. This CDR3 is CASSPRQGPYNEQFF. The CDR3 DNA is TGTGCCAGCTCACCCCGGCAGGGGCCCTACAATGAGCAGTTCTTC.

This chain connects TRBV28 to TRBJ1-2; D may be TRBD1 (6 bases). The V gene's germline CDR1 is MDHEN and CDR2 SYDVKM. The CDR3 runs to 14 residues. Between the trimmed V and J ends, which lost 3 bases and 2 bases, there was a span of 10 bases. CDR3 sequence (DNA): TGTGCCAGCAGTTTTTGGGGGCAAAACTATGGCTACACCTTC. It is translated as CASSFWGQNYGYTF.

This chain links TRBV28 with TRBJ1-2; 7 positions match TRBD1. V lost 3 bases to trimming and J lost 2 bases; unmatched junction nucleotides: 9. The CDR3 is made up of 16 amino acids. Germline loops: CDR1 MDHEN, CDR2 SYDVKM. CDR3 nucleotide sequence: TGTGCCAGCAGTTTCATGGGTTACAGGGGCAACTATGGCTACACCTTC. Translation gives CASSFMGYRGNYGYTF.

This chain connects TRBV5-4 to TRBJ2-7; D is unclear. Per the germline V gene, CDR1 is SGHNT and CDR2 is YYREEE (reference sequence). Trimming pared 2 bases from V and 0 bases from J, leaving 3 bases between. This CDR3 has 12 amino acids. The CDR3 protein is CASSFSSYEQYF. The CDR3 DNA reads as TGTGCCAGCAGCTTTAGCTCCTACGAGCAGTACTTC.

The rearrangement links TRBV7-8 to TRBJ2-5; 7 bases agree with TRBD2. This CDR3 region has 17 residues. V lost 0 bases, J lost 1 base, and 8 bases stayed unmatched. Germline CDR1 SGHVS, CDR2 FQNEAQ. In DNA form, the CDR3 reads TGTGCCAGCAGCTTAGCGTGGTCTAGCGGAACCCAAGAGACCCAGTACTTC. Amino acids: CASSLAWSSGTQETQYF.

This chain connects TRBV6-1 to TRBJ1-1; D is possibly TRBD1 (5 bases). V gave up 3 bases and J gave up 5 bases, with 10 bases separating them. This CDR3 has 13 amino acids. CDR1 is MNHNS, CDR2 SASEGT, per germline. The CDR3 loop reads CASSEGGGTEAFF. For the CDR3, the DNA is TGTGCCAGCAGTGAGGGGGGAGGAACTGAAGCTTTCTTT.

The rearrangement uses TRBV6-5 and TRBJ2-5, with D maybe TRBD1 (6 bases). Trimming took 6 bases from V and 4 from J, leaving 12 bases between them. CDR1 is MNHEY, CDR2 SVGAGI, per germline. The CDR3 contains 13 residues. The CDR3: CASSPGTPETQYF. The CDR3 DNA reads as TGTGCCAGCAGCCCCGGGACACCAGAGACCCAGTACTTC.

The chain employs TRBV4-1 and TRBJ2-5; 8 bases agree with TRBD2. Germline V gives CDR1 MGHRA, CDR2 YSYEKL. The V and J ends lost 4 bases and 5 bases, in that order; junction bases with no gene match: 12. The CDR3 is 16 residues long. CDR3 sequence: CASSPDPGLVEETQYF. CDR3 DNA: TGCGCCAGCAGCCCCGATCCGGGACTAGTGGAGGAGACCCAGTACTTC.

The gene calls are TRBV5-1 and TRBJ2-2; D is unresolved. V was clipped by 2 bases and J by 0 bases, with 8 bases between them. The CDR3 is made up of 15 amino acids. Germline-derived CDR1 and CDR2 are SGHRS and YFSETQ. In DNA, the CDR3 is TGCGCCAGCAGCTTTGGCAGCGCGAACACCGGGGAGCTGTTTTTT. Residues: CASSFGSANTGELFF.

The chain combines TRBV2 with TRBJ1-2; possible D gene TRBD1, 5 bases. Germline lookup yields CDR1 SNHLY and CDR2 FYNNEI. The ends were cut back, 7 bases at V and 4 bases at J, with 22 bases in the middle. This CDR3 spans 16 amino acids. The CDR3 reads CASNQGVMGLAYGYTF. The CDR3 DNA reads TGTGCCAGCAACCAAGGGGTTATGGGCTTAGCCTATGGCTACACCTTC. Full variable domain (missing parts from reference TRBV2 and TRBJ1-2): EPEVTQTPSHQVTQMGQEVILRCVPISNHLYFYWYRQILGQKVEFLVSFYNNEISEKSEIFDDQFSVERPDGSNFTLKIRSTKLEDSAMYFCASNQGVMGLAYGYTFGSGTRLTVV.

This chain uses TRBV30 with TRBJ1-3; a possible D gene is TRBD1 (5 bases). V was shortened by 7 bases and J by 0 bases, with 10 bases between the two germline ends. This CDR3 has 13 amino acids. Germline-derived CDR1 and CDR2 are GTSNPN and SVGIG (reference sequence). CDR3 coding DNA: TGTGCCTCGTACAGGAACTCTGGAAACACCATATATTTT. It specifies CASYRNSGNTIYF.

As concerns this clone: Other DNA sequences within the sample encode an identical CDR3. The V and J genes are TRBV7-3 and TRBJ2-1, with TRBD2 matching 11 bases. J lost 5 bases, V lost 5 bases, and 2 bases had no gene match. The CDR3 consists of 14 residues. Per germline, CDR1 SGHTA and CDR2 FQGTGA. Here the CDR3 reads CASSLAGGNNEQFF. The CDR3 bases are TGTGCCAGCAGCCTAGCGGGAGGAAACAATGAGCAGTTCTTC.

The chain combines TRBV15 with TRBJ1-2; D is ambiguous. From germline, CDR1 is LNHNV and CDR2 YYDKDF (reference sequence). The CDR3 extends over 14 amino acids. Trimming took 0 bases from V and 4 from J, leaving 9 bases between them. CDR3 coding DNA: TGTGCCACCAGCAGAGAAGGACTGGGCTATGGCTACACCTTC. This sequence encodes CATSREGLGYGYTF.

This clone was observed a handful of times. V usage is TRBV12-5 and J usage is TRBJ1-3; D is ambiguous. Germline V gene sequence: CDR1 LGHNT, CDR2 FRNRAP. This CDR3 spans 14 amino acids. Trimming shortened V by 1 base and J by 0 bases, and 4 bases separated the two germline ends. CDR3 protein: CASGLGASGNTIYF. The CDR3 DNA follows: TGTGCTAGTGGTTTGGGCGCCTCTGGAAACACCATATATTTT.

The chain recombines TRBV3-1 (or the pseudogene TRBV3-2) with TRBJ1-1, with D possibly TRBD1 on 5 matching bases. This CDR3 region has 14 residues. Trimming took 4 bases from V and 2 from J, leaving 11 bases between them. The germline gives CDR1 LGHDT, CDR2 YNNKEL (reference sequence). The CDR3, as DNA: TGTGCCAGCAGCCCTCGGGGGTCAAACACTGAAGCTTTCTTT. The encoded protein is CASSPRGSNTEAFF.

The gene calls are TRBV5-1 and TRBJ2-7, with a weak D call TRBD1 (6 bases). The CDR3 consists of 14 residues. V was shortened by 4 bases and J by 2 bases, with 13 bases between the two germline ends. From germline, CDR1 is SGHRS and CDR2 YFSETQ. CDR3 sequence (DNA): TGCGCCAGCAGCATGATGACAGGCCCCTACGAGCAGTACTTC. Its translation: CASSMMTGPYEQYF.

The CDR3 here is CASSTSQAVAGANVLTF. CDR3 DNA sequence: TGTGCCAGTTCAACCTCACAGGCTGTTGCTGGGGCCAACGTCCTGACTTTC. This chain links TRBV19 with TRBJ2-6; maybe TRBD1 (5 bases). The CDR3 is 17 residues long. Per the germline V gene, CDR1 is LNHDA and CDR2 is SQIVND (reference sequence). Trimming took 8 bases from V and 2 from J, leaving 19 bases between them.

This chain connects TRBV7-9 to TRBJ1-2; TRBD1 is a possible D gene (5 bases). V lost 3 bases to trimming and J lost 4 bases, with 15 bases between them. Looked up from germline, CDR1 is SEHNR and CDR2 is FQNEAQ (reference sequence). The CDR3 runs 15 residues. The CDR3, as DNA: TGTGCCAGCAGCTTTGGAGACAGACCCCCCTATGGCTACACCTTC. This encodes CASSFGDRPPYGYTF. The full variable domain, rest sourced from reference TRBV7-9 and TRBJ1-2, is DTGVSQNPRHKITKRGQNVTFRCDPISEHNRLYWYRQTLGQGPEFLTYFQNEAQLEKSRLLSDRFSAERPKGSFSTLEIQRTEQGDSAMYLCASSFGDRPPYGYTFGSGTRLTVV.

The chain links TRBV4-2 to TRBJ1-4; D possibly corresponds to TRBD1 (6 bases). The V gene's germline CDR1 is LGHNA and CDR2 YNFKEQ. The CDR3 length is 19 residues. V lost 0 bases, J lost 0 bases, and 17 bases lay in between. Here the CDR3 DNA reads TGTGCCAGCAGCCAAGATCCCAGGGGACGCCAGGCAACTAATGAAAAACTGTTTTTT. Amino acid sequence: CASSQDPRGRQATNEKLFF.

The chain combines TRBV10-3 with TRBJ1-2; D remains unclear. V was trimmed by 2 bases and J by 6 bases, leaving 13 bases between them. This CDR3 has 14 residues. CDR1 and CDR2 from the germline V gene are ENHRY and SYGVKD. Written as DNA, the CDR3 is TGTGCCATCAGTGAGAGGCTAGGCGGTGATGGCTACACCTTC. This translates into CAISERLGGDGYTF.

The chain is built from TRBV6-5 and TRBJ1-1; TRBD1 matches 7 bases. The J segment lost 1 base and the V segment lost 2 bases, leaving 4 bases of the junction unmatched. The CDR3 length is 15 residues. Germline CDR1 MNHEY, CDR2 SVGAGI. The DNA for the CDR3 is TGTGCCAGCAGTTACGGGAGACAGGGGAACACTGAAGCTTTCTTT. It specifies CASSYGRQGNTEAFF.